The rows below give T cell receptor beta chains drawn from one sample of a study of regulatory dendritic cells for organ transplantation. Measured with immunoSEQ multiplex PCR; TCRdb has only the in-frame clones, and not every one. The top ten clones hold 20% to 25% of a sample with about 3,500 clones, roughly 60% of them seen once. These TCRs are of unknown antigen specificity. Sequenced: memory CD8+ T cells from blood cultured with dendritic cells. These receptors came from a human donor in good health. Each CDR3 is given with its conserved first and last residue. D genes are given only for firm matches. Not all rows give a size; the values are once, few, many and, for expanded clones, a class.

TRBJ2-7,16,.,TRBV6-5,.,TGTGCCAGCAGTTACAATAAAAAGCGGGTTTCCTACGAGCAGTACTTC,CASSYNKKRVSYEQYF
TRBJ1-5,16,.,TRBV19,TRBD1,TGTGCCAGTAGTAGCCCCACAGGGGGAGGAAATCAGCCCCAGCATTTT,CASSSPTGGGNQPQHF
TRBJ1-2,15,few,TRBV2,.,TGTGCCAGAACTCTGGACGCGGGAGTAGGCTATGGCTACACCTTC,CARTLDAGVGYGYTF
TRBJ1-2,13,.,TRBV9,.,TGTGCCAGCAGCCTCCTTTTAGGGGATGGCTACACCTTC,CASSLLLGDGYTF
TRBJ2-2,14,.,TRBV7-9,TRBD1,TGTGCCAGCAGCGGCACGGGACAGACCGGGGAGCTGTTTTTT,CASSGTGQTGELFF
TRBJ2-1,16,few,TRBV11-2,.,TGTGCCAGCAGCTTCCGACCCGGCGGAGTCTACAATGAGCAGTTCTTC,CASSFRPGGVYNEQFF
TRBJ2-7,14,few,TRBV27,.,TGTGCCAGCAGTCCCCTGGGCCATTACTACGAGCAGTACTTC,CASSPLGHYYEQYF
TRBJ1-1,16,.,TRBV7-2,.,TGTGCCAGCAGCCTGGGAGGGGGGTCCCTGAACACTGAAGCTTTCTTT,CASSLGGGSLNTEAFF
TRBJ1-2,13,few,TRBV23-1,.,TGCGCCAGCAGTAGGAGACGGCAGTATGGCTACACCTTC,CASSRRRQYGYTF
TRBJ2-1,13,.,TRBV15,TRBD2,TGTGCCATCCGACTAGCGGGGAACAATGAGCAGTTCTTC,CAIRLAGNNEQFF
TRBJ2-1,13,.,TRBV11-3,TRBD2,TGTGCCAGCGGAGCGGGGGGGCTCAATGAGCAGTTCTTC,CASGAGGLNEQFF
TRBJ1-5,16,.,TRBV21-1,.,TGTGCCAGCAGCAGTCTATTGGGAGGGTCCGGGCAGCCCCAGCATTTT,CASSSLLGGSGQPQHF
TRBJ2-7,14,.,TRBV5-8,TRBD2,TGTGCCAGCAGCCCGGGACTAGGCGCCTACGAGCAGTACTTC,CASSPGLGAYEQYF
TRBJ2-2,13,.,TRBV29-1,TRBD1,TGCAGCGTAGGGGGCAGGCAGGTCGGGGAGCTGTTTTTT,CSVGGRQVGELFF
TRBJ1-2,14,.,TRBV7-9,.,TGTGCCAGCAGCTCTCCGGACGGGGGGTATGGCTACACCTTC,CASSSPDGGYGYTF
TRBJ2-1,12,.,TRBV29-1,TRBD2,TGCAGCGTTAAAGGGGAGGGGAATGAGCAGTTCTTC,CSVKGEGNEQFF
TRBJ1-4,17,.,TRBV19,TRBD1,TGTGCCAGTAGTACCGCCCATGGGACAGACCCTAATGAAAAACTGTTTTTT,CASSTAHGTDPNEKLFF
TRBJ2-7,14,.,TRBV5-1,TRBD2,TGCGCCAGCAGCCCGAAGGGGACTAGCAACGAGCAGTACTTC,CASSPKGTSNEQYF
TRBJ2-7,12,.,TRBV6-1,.,TGTGCCAGCAGTCCCAGGGTTTACGAGCAGTACTTC,CASSPRVYEQYF
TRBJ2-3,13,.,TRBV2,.,TGTGCCAGCAGTGAACCTAGCACAGATACGCAGTATTTT,CASSEPSTDTQYF
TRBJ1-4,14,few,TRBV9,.,TGTGCCAGCAGTGACGGACTTGGACTCGAAAAACTGTTTTTT,CASSDGLGLEKLFF
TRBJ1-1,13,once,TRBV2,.,TGTGCCAGCAGTGCGGGGACAACCACTGAAGCTTTCTTT,CASSAGTTTEAFF
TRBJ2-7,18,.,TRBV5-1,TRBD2,TGCGCCAGCAGCCTGGGACTAGCGGGCCGCTCAAGCTCCTACGAGCAGTACTTC,CASSLGLAGRSSSYEQYF
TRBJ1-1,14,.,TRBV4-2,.,TGTGCCAGCAGCCAAGAGGCAGATAACACTGAAGCTTTCTTT,CASSQEADNTEAFF
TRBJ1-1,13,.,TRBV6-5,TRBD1,TGTGCCAGCAGTTACTCGACAGGGACTGAAGCTTTCTTT,CASSYSTGTEAFF
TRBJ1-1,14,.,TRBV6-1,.,TGTGCCAGCAGTGATGCAGGGTTAAACACTGAAGCTTTCTTT,CASSDAGLNTEAFF
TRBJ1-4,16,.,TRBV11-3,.,TGTGCCAGCAGCTTAGTCAGCCAGGTGACTAATGAAAAACTGTTTTTT,CASSLVSQVTNEKLFF
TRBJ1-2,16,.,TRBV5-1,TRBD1,TGCGCCAGCAGCTTGGAATTGTCAGGGGGCATTGATGGCTACACCTTC,CASSLELSGGIDGYTF
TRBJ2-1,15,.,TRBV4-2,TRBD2,TGTGCCAGCAGCCCGACTAGCGGGGAATACAATGAGCAGTTCTTC,CASSPTSGEYNEQFF
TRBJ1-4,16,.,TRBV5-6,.,TGTGCCAGCACACCTGGGGCTGCCACAACTAATGAAAAACTGTTTTTT,CASTPGAATTNEKLFF
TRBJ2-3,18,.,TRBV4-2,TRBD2,TGTGCCAGCAGCCGCGGTACAGCTAGCGGGGGGCGGGGAGATACGCAGTATTTT,CASSRGTASGGRGDTQYF
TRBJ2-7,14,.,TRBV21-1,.,TGTGCCAGCAGCCTGGGGACAGGGTCCATTCAAAAGTACTTC,CASSLGTGSIQKYF
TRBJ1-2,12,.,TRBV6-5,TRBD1,TGTGCCAGCACCACAGGGGGAAATGGCTACACCTTC,CASTTGGNGYTF
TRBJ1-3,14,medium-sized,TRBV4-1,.,TGCGCCAGCAGCGTCCCCGGTAGCCGAAACACCATATATTTT,CASSVPGSRNTIYF
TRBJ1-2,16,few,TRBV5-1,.,TGCGCCAGCAGCTTGGCCGGCCTCTCGGCCGGGGATGGCTACACCTTC,CASSLAGLSAGDGYTF
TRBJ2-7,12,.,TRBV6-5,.,TGTGCCAGCAGTCCCAATGCCTACGAGCAGTACTTC,CASSPNAYEQYF
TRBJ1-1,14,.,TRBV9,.,TGTGCCAGCAGCGTGAGAGAGGGTCCGATTGAAGCTTTCTTT,CASSVREGPIEAFF
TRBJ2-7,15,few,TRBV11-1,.,TGTGCCAGCAGCTTAGGCGGGGGCCTAACCTACGAGCAGTACTTC,CASSLGGGLTYEQYF
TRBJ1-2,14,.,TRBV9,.,TGTGCCAGCAGCGTAAGGGGAGGAAACTATGGCTACACCTTC,CASSVRGGNYGYTF
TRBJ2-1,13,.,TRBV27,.,TGTGCCAGCAGTTTACAGGGAACCGATGAGCAGTTCTTC,CASSLQGTDEQFF
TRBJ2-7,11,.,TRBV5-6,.,TGTGCCAGCAGCTTGGGTCTCGAGCAGTACTTC,CASSLGLEQYF
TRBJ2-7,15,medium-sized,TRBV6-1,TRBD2,TGTGCCAGCAGTGAAACGGCTAGCGGGGGCTACGAGCAGTACTTC,CASSETASGGYEQYF
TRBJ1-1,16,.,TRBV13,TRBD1,TGTGCCAGCATCAAAGGACAGGGAATATTGAACACTGAAGCTTTCTTT,CASIKGQGILNTEAFF
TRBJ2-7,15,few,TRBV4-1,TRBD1,TGTGCCAGCAGCCAAGATAACAGGGGTTCGGACGAGCAGTACTTC,CASSQDNRGSDEQYF
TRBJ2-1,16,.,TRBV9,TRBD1,TGTGCCAGCAGCGCCGGGACAGGGGGCGGGTACAATGAGCAGTTCTTC,CASSAGTGGGYNEQFF
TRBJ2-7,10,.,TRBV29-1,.,TGCAGCGTTTTCGAGGACGAGCAGTACTTC,CSVFEDEQYF
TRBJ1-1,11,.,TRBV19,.,TGTGCCAGTAGTCGGAGTGGGAGGGCTTTCTTT,CASSRSGRAFF
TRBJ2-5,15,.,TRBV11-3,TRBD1,TGTGCCAGCAGCTCAACAGGGGCGACTACGGAGACCCAGTACTTC,CASSSTGATTETQYF
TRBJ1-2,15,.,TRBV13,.,TGTGCCAGCAGCTTTACAGGGCGGATATACTATGGCTACACCTTC,CASSFTGRIYYGYTF